The clone carrying this TCR beta chain was detected a few times. What it binds is unknown. The data derive from a study of T cell repertoires in cytomegalovirus infection. For the study at large: Epitope selection comprised recently identified HLA-C-restricted CMV epitopes and well-studied HLA-B-restricted CMV epitopes. In public TCR beta signatures, there were indications of both CMV infection and matching HLA type.

V trimming: 4 bases; J trimming: 6 bases; junction bases outside the gene matches: 8. CDR1 and CDR2 (germline): MNHEY, SMNVEV (reference sequence). The CDR3 has 15 residues. MiXCR was run by TCRdb on the reads, yielding one entry per CDR3 protein. The profile covers over 100,000 distinct CDR3 sequences, with around 29% appearing a single time and about 81% taken by the ten largest. Study results and limitations: Accumulated public TCR beta family frequency recognized individuals carrying CMV together with the relevant HLA. Dominant in the ex vivo response were TCR beta clonotypes restricted by HLA-C and specific for CMV.

The rearrangement links TRBV27 to TRBJ1-5, with TRBD1 identical over 8 bases. Sample: CD8+ T cells from cultured PBMCs, taken from culture after CMV antigen stimulation. The clonotype originates from a human donor in good health (CMV status not recorded). Some clones in this sample may be carry-over from other donors' samples. CDR3 in DNA: TGTGCCAGCAGTTCTGGGACAGGCGGAACTCAGCCCCAGCATTTT. It translates to CASSSGTGGTQPQHF.